This T cell receptor (beta chain) was sequenced for a study of tumor-infiltrating lymphocytes in primary liver carcinoma. This clonotype appeared once. The investigators made TCR beta cDNA from around 530 ng total RNA, using a constant-region primer. Sequencing libraries for TCR beta derived from three nested multiplex PCR rounds that used slightly modified ARM-PCR. A C-beta reverse primer was combined with TRBV1-TRBV30 forward primers in the first two PCR rounds, and each round had about 10 cycles. TCRdb re-analysed the multiplex PCR reads in MiXCR, keeping a single row per CDR3 protein. The repertoire holds approximately 76,000 distinct CDR3 sequences, about two thirds seen once, with approximately 15% in the top ten. Co-extracted RNA and DNA came from 20-30 mg of unsorted bulk tissue. The CDR3 consists of 14 residues. From germline, CDR1 is MDHEN and CDR2 SYDVKM.

The chain couples TRBV28 to TRBJ2-5; 7 bases line up with TRBD2. Sequencing input: liver tumor tissue from sampling region 4. This sample's subset: tumor region T4, right-lateral pole. The TCR originated in an older woman with primary liver carcinoma and hepatitis B virus infection. The CDR3 spells CTCSSGGTFGTQYF. For the CDR3, the DNA is TGTACCTGCAGTTCCGGGGGGACCTTCGGGACCCAGTACTTC.